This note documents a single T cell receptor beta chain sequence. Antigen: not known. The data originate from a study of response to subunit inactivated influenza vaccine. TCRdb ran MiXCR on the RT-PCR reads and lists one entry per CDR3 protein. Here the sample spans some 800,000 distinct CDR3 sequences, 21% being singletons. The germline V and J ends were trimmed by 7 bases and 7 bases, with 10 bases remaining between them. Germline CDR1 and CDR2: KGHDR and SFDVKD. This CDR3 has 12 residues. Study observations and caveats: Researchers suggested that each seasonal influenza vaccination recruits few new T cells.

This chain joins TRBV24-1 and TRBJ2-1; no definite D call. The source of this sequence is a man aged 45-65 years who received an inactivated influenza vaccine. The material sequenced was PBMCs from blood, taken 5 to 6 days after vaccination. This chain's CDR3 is CATRGIQNEQFF. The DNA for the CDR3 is TGTGCCACCAGGGGAATACAGAATGAGCAGTTCTTC.